Sequencing of this TCR beta chain was carried out in a study of vaccination effects on CD4 cells after COVID-19. In the study overall: In the ViraFEST assay, antigen-specific CD4+ clonotypes were identified by expansion after peptide-pool stimulation. Post-vaccine sampling took place a median of 72 days after the second dose.

Turning to this clone: Antigen unknown.

The repertoire was sequenced with immunoSEQ multiplex PCR; TCRdb's copy has only in-frame clones and lacks some. The data contain about 73,000 clones, less than 75% of them singletons. Researchers isolated CD4+ T cells once approximately ten days of culture had elapsed. As their vaccination, participants received two doses of either BNT162b2 or mRNA-1273. Nucleocapsid antibodies were negative in the vaccine recipients, who had never had SARS-CoV-2 infection. The authors exchanged half the medium for IL-2 medium on days 3 and 7. The V gene lost 0 bases and the J gene lost 5 bases, with 8 bases spanning the gap. CDR1 and CDR2 (germline): SGHRS, YFSETQ. The CDR3 totals 14 residues.

Sequencing used CD4+ T cells from PBMCs cultured without peptide, obtained after COVID-19 vaccination. This receptor was identified in a human donor who received a COVID-19 vaccine. The rearrangement uses TRBV5-1 and TRBJ2-2; TRBD1 is a possible D gene (6 bases). The CDR3 coding sequence is TGCGCCAGCAGCTTGGAGGGGGAGACCGGGGAGCTGTTTTTT. Residues: CASSLEGETGELFF.